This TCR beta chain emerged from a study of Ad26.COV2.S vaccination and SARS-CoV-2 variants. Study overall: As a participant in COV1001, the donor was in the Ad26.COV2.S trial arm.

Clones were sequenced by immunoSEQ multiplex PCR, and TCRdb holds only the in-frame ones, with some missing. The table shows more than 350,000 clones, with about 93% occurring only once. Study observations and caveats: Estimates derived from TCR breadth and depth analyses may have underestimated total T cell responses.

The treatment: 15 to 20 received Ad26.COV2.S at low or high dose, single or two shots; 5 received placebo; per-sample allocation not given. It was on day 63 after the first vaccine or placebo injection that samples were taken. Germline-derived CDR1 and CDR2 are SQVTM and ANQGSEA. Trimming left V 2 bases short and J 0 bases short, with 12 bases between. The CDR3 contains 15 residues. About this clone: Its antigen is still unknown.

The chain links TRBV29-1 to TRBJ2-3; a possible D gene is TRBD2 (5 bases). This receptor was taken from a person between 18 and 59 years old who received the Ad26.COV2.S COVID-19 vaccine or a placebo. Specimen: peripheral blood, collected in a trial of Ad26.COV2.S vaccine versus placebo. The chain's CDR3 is CSVEKSGFSTDTQYF. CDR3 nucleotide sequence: TGCAGCGTTGAAAAGAGCGGATTTAGCACAGATACGCAGTATTTT.